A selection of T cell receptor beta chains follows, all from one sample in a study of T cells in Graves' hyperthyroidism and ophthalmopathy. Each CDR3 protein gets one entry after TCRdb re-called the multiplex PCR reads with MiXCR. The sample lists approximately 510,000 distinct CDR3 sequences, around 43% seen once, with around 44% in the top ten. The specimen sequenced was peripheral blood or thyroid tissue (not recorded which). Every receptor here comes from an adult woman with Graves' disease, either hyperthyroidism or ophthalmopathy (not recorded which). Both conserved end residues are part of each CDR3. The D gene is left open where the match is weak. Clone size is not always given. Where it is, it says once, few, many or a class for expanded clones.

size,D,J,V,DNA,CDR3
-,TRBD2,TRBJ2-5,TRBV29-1,TGCAGCTCGGGACTAGCGAGGGAGACCCAGTACTTC,CSSGLARETQYF
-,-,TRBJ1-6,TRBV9,TGTGCCAGCAGCCCAAACCCAAACAACTATAATTCACCCCTCCACTTT,CASSPNPNNYNSPLHF
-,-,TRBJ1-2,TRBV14,TGTGCCAGCAGCCAAGAGCCGGTTGCAGGCTTCTATGGCTACACCTTC,CASSQEPVAGFYGYTF
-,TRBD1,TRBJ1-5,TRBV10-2,TGCGCCAGCAGTGAGTCGAACAGGGGCTATAGTCAGCCCCAGCATTTT,CASSESNRGYSQPQHF
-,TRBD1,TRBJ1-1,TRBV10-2,TGCGCCAGCCGTGAACAGGGGGATAGCGCTGAAGCTTTCTTT,CASREQGDSAEAFF
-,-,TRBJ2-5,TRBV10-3,TGTGCCACCGGGGGATGGACACCCGGGATGGACACTCCGCCCGGGGAGACCCAGTACTTC,CATGGWTPGMDTPPGETQYF
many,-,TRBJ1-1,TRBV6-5,TGTGCCAGCAGCCGTCTTTGGGACCTTGAAGCTTTCTTT,CASSRLWDLEAFF
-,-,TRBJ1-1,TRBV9,TGTGCCAGCAGCGGAAGACCAGCCGGCACTGAAGCTTTCTTT,CASSGRPAGTEAFF
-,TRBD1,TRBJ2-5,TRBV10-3,TGTGCCATCAGTGAGCCGACAGGGGGAGAGACCCAGTACTTC,CAISEPTGGETQYF
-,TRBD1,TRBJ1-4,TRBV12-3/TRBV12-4,TGTGCCAGCAGTAACAGGGGGGGGAATGAAAAACTGTTTTTT,CASSNRGGNEKLFF
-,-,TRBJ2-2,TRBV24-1,TGTGCCACCAGTGACGTTGACAGAACCGGGGAGCTGTTTTTT,CATSDVDRTGELFF
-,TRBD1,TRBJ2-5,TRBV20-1,TGCAGTGCTAGGCGAGACAGGGATAAAGAGACCCAGTACTTC,CSARRDRDKETQYF
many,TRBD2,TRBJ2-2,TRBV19,TGTGCCAGTATGGGAACTAGCGGGAGCCGGGAGCTGTTTTTT,CASMGTSGSRELFF
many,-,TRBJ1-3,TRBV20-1,TGCAGTCCCCACCAGGGAAACACCATATATTTT,CSPHQGNTIYF
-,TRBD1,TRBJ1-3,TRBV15,TGTGCCACCAGCAGAAGCACAGGGGGTGCAAACACCATATATTTT,CATSRSTGGANTIYF
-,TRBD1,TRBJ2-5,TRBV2,TGTGCCAGCAGCAAATGGACAGGGCGAGAGACCCAGTACTTC,CASSKWTGRETQYF
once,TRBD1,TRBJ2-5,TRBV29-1,TGCAGAGCACAGGGGATCGGAGAGACCCAGTACTTC,CRAQGIGETQYF
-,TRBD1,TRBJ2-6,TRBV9,TGTGCCAGCAGCGCACACAGGGGCACTGAAGCTTTC,CASSAHRGTEAF
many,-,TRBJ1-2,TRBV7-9,TGTGCCAGCAGCTTAGCGAAAGGCTACACCTTC,CASSLAKGYTF
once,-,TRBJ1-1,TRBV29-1,TGCAGCGTTGATAGTTTAGAACAGAACACTGAAGCTTTCTTT,CSVDSLEQNTEAFF
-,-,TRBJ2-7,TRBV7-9,TGTGCCAGCAGTATCCGCCACGGGACTGTCTACGAGCAGTACTTC,CASSIRHGTVYEQYF
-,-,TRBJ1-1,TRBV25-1,TGTGCCAGCAGTGAATCCGGACCTCCCTGGGAAATAAACACTGAAGCTTTCTTT,CASSESGPPWEINTEAFF
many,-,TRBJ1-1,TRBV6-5,TGTGCCAGCAGCCCCGATGGGATCCCGTCTGAAGCTTTCTTT,CASSPDGIPSEAFF
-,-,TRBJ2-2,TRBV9,TGTGCCAGCAGCCATTCGGCCGGGGAGCTGTTTTTT,CASSHSAGELFF
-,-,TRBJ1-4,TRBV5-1,TGCGCCAGCAGCTTCCAACCAACTAATGAAAAACTGTTTTTT,CASSFQPTNEKLFF
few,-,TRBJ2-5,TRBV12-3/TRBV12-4,TGTGCCAGCAGTTTAGTGGCTGAGACCCAGTACTTC,CASSLVAETQYF